This is a list of T cell receptor beta chains from one sample in a study of blood T cell repertoires in COVID-19. Assay: immunoSEQ multiplex PCR; the TCRdb copy retains only in-frame clones and omits some. Among more than 95,000 clones listed, roughly 91% were seen once. The sequenced sample was peripheral blood. Source of these receptors: a human donor in a cohort sampled during active COVID-19. CDR3s include the opening cysteine and the closing phenylalanine or tryptophan. A D gene is named only where the DNA matches it firmly. Size is omitted from some rows. Given values are once, few, many or a class for expanded clones.

abundance,v_gene,j_gene,len,d_gene,CDR3aa,CDR3nt
.,TRBV28,TRBJ2-3,18,.,CASSLSLGTSSSTDTQYF,TGTGCCAGCAGTTTATCCCTAGGGACATCCTCTAGCACAGATACGCAGTATTTT
.,TRBV7-2,TRBJ1-2,13,TRBD1,CASSPTGAQGYTF,TGTGCCAGCAGCCCTACAGGGGCCCAAGGCTACACCTTC
.,TRBV6-5,TRBJ1-3,13,.,CASSYDRKNTIYF,TGTGCCAGCAGTTACGACAGGAAGAACACCATATATTTT
.,TRBV30,TRBJ2-7,15,.,CAWNPRVSRSHEQYF,TGTGCCTGGAACCCCCGAGTGAGCCGTTCCCACGAGCAGTACTTC
once,TRBV24-1,TRBJ2-2,15,.,CATSDPEIGRRELFF,TGTGCCACCAGTGATCCGGAAATAGGGAGGCGGGAGCTGTTTTTT
.,TRBV10-3,TRBJ2-7,13,.,CAIMEPGANEQYF,TGTGCCATCATGGAGCCAGGGGCCAACGAGCAGTACTTC
.,TRBV14,TRBJ2-3,17,TRBD2,CASSQGLLAGVGATQYF,TGTGCCAGCAGCCAAGGCCTACTAGCGGGAGTAGGTGCTACGCAGTATTTT
.,TRBV28,TRBJ2-3,11,.,CASSRADTQYF,TGTGCCAGCAGTCGGGCAGATACGCAGTATTTT
.,TRBV24-1,TRBJ2-3,15,TRBD1,CATSDPGQGVDTQYF,TGTGCCACCAGTGACCCTGGACAGGGGGTAGATACGCAGTATTTT
once,TRBV9,TRBJ2-7,14,TRBD2,CASSERSGAYEQYF,TGTGCCAGCAGCGAGAGGAGCGGGGCCTACGAGCAGTACTTC
.,TRBV7-2,TRBJ1-2,14,.,CASSLARQTYGYTF,TGTGCCAGCAGCTTAGCGCGGCAGACGTATGGCTACACCTTC
.,TRBV2,TRBJ2-6,15,.,CASNGQISGANVLTF,TGTGCCAGCAACGGACAGATCTCTGGGGCCAACGTCCTGACTTTC
.,TRBV3-1/TRBV3-2,TRBJ2-5,16,TRBD2,CASSQGLAGAGETQYF,TGTGCCAGCAGCCAAGGACTAGCGGGGGCCGGAGAGACCCAGTACTTC
.,TRBV2,TRBJ2-2,13,TRBD1,CASSGQGTGELFF,TGTGCCAGCAGTGGACAGGGTACGGGGGAGCTGTTTTTT
.,TRBV14,TRBJ1-2,17,.,CASSSREASPHLDGYTF,TGTGCCAGCAGCTCCCGGGAGGCCTCCCCACACCTGGATGGCTACACCTTC
.,TRBV27,TRBJ1-6,14,.,CASSLQGVVSPLHF,TGTGCCAGCAGTCTACAGGGAGTGGTTTCACCCCTCCACTTT
once,TRBV28,TRBJ1-4,15,TRBD1,CASSPWDRGGEKLFF,TGTGCCAGCAGTCCATGGGACAGGGGGGGAGAAAAACTGTTTTTT
.,TRBV19,TRBJ2-6,19,TRBD1,CASSMATGTASSGANVLTF,TGTGCCAGTAGTATGGCCACCGGGACAGCCTCCTCTGGGGCCAACGTCCTGACTTTC
.,TRBV5-8,TRBJ2-3,16,TRBD1,CATSRGSGSNTDTQYF,TGTGCCACCAGCAGGGGGTCTGGGTCGAACACAGATACGCAGTATTTT
.,TRBV7-9,TRBJ2-7,14,.,CASSLGTTTYEQYF,TGTGCCAGCAGCTTAGGGACTACCACCTACGAGCAGTACTTC
.,TRBV27,TRBJ1-2,15,.,CASSPAGEGRVSYTF,TGTGCCAGCAGCCCAGCGGGGGAGGGGCGCGTGAGCTACACCTTC
once,TRBV7-2,TRBJ1-5,13,TRBD1,CASSPAGGRPQHF,TGTGCCAGCAGCCCAGCAGGGGGCCGACCCCAGCATTTT
.,TRBV2,TRBJ2-7,10,.,CASAGYEQYF,TGTGCTTCCGCGGGGTACGAGCAGTACTTC
.,TRBV21-1,TRBJ2-1,16,.,CASRREGGRARNEQFF,TGTGCCAGCAGGAGAGAGGGCGGGAGGGCCCGGAATGAGCAGTTCTTC